Here is one T cell receptor beta chain with its context. What it binds is not known. The table came from immunoSEQ multiplex PCR; TCRdb's copy has only in-frame clones and leaves some out. The table lists about 130,000 clones, roughly 90% of them singletons. The data were taken from a study of T cell responses to AZD1222 COVID-19 vaccine. Study-wide results and limits: Nearly half of unique spike-specific TCRs reportedly avoided B.1.351 and B.1.1.7 mutated regions.

The V and J ends lost 8 bases and 5 bases, in that order; junction bases with no gene match: 8. CDR1 GTSNPN and CDR2 SVGIG come from the germline V gene (reference sequence). The length of the CDR3 is 12 residues. The specimen comprised peripheral blood, sampled 28 days after the second AZD1222 dose. This sequence joins TRBV30 and TRBJ1-2, with 7 bases aligning to TRBD1. The clonotype originates from an adult who received the AZD1222 COVID-19 vaccine. The CDR3 sequence: CAGGRGNYGYTF. CDR3 sequence (DNA): TGTGCCGGCGGCAGGGGGAATTATGGCTACACCTTC.